What follows are 2 T cell receptor beta chains derived from one specimen sequenced in a study of T cell repertoires in cytomegalovirus infection. These receptors are not linked to any known antigen. MiXCR, run by TCRdb on the reads, gives a single entry per CDR3 protein. Here the sample spans roughly 920,000 distinct CDR3 sequences, roughly 31% being singletons. Sequenced material: cultured CD8+ T cells from PBMCs, taken from culture after CMV antigen stimulation. The receptors originated from a human donor in good health (CMV status not recorded). Some clones in this sample may be carry-over from other donors' samples.

The CDR3 loop reads CASSLVRDREQFF. In DNA, the CDR3 is TGTGCCAGCAGCTTGGTACGGGACAGGGAGCAGTTCTTC. The J gene is TRBJ2-1, the V gene TRBV5-5, with 8 bases identical to TRBD1. After removal of 0 bases from V and 10 bases from J, the junction contained 3 bases not matched to a gene. The CDR3 is 13 amino acids. Germline lookup yields CDR1 SGHKS and CDR2 YYEKEE (reference sequence). The complete variable domain, with remaining parts taken from reference TRBV5-5 and TRBJ2-1, reads DAGVTQSPTHLIKTRGQQVTLRCSPISGHKSVSWYQQVLGQGPQFIFQYYEKEERGRGNFPDRFSARQFPNYSSELNVNALLLGDSALYLCASSLVRDREQFFGPGTRLTVL.

The J gene is TRBJ2-1, the V gene TRBV6-1; D ambiguous. Germline-derived CDR1 and CDR2 are MNHNS and SASEGT. The V and J ends lost 3 bases and 5 bases respectively, with 8 bases between them. CDR3 length equals 13 residues. The CDR3: CASSDLVHNEQFF. CDR3 in DNA: TGTGCCAGCAGTGATCTGGTGCACAATGAGCAGTTCTTC.